This is a list of T cell receptor beta chains from one sample in a study of cytomegalovirus exposure and HLA in healthy donors. Repertoires were generated with immunoSEQ multiplex PCR, while TCRdb's copy carries only in-frame clones and drops some. The sample consists of 100,000 to 150,000 clones, roughly 73% of them appearing once. Sequenced material: PBMCs. These receptors all stem from a man aged 55 to 70 in good health and CMV-seropositive. Each CDR3 is given with its conserved first and last residue. D genes are given only for firm matches. The size of a clone is reported for some rows only, either as once, few or many, or as a class for expanded clones.

CDR3nt: TGTGCCAGCAGCCCCACATACACCGGGGAGCTGTTTTTT
CDR3aa: CASSPTYTGELFF
v_gene: TRBV11-3
j_gene: TRBJ2-2
abundance: .
d_gene: .

CDR3nt: TGTGCCAGCAGTCTGGACAGCTATGGCTACACCTTC
CDR3aa: CASSLDSYGYTF
v_gene: TRBV2
j_gene: TRBJ1-2
abundance: few
d_gene: .

CDR3nt: TGTGCTAGCAGCTTAGGGGGGGGCGGACAAGAGACCCAGTACTTC
CDR3aa: CASSLGGGGQETQYF
v_gene: TRBV7-7
j_gene: TRBJ2-5
abundance: .
d_gene: .

CDR3nt: TGTGCCAGCAAGGCAGGGTGGCAAGAGACCCAGTACTTC
CDR3aa: CASKAGWQETQYF
v_gene: TRBV2
j_gene: TRBJ2-5
abundance: once
d_gene: .

CDR3nt: TGTGCCAGCAGCTTAGGCTTCGCGGGGAATTGGTACGAGCAGTACTTC
CDR3aa: CASSLGFAGNWYEQYF
v_gene: TRBV13
j_gene: TRBJ2-7
abundance: .
d_gene: .

CDR3nt: TGCGCCAGCAAGTTGGGACAGGGTGATTCTAATGAAAAACTGTTTTTT
CDR3aa: CASKLGQGDSNEKLFF
v_gene: TRBV5-1
j_gene: TRBJ1-4
abundance: .
d_gene: TRBD1

CDR3nt: TGTGCCAGCAGTTACGGGAGAAGCACAGATACGCAGTATTTT
CDR3aa: CASSYGRSTDTQYF
v_gene: TRBV6-6
j_gene: TRBJ2-3
abundance: .
d_gene: .

CDR3nt: TGCGCCAGCAGCTTAGACAGGTTAACCGGGGAGCTGTTTTTT
CDR3aa: CASSLDRLTGELFF
v_gene: TRBV5-1
j_gene: TRBJ2-2
abundance: once
d_gene: .

CDR3nt: TGTGCCAGCTCGAAGGGACACATGAACACTGAAGCTTTCTTT
CDR3aa: CASSKGHMNTEAFF
v_gene: TRBV18
j_gene: TRBJ1-1
abundance: .
d_gene: .

CDR3nt: TGTGCCAGCAGCATTCGTAGGGGAACGGAACTTTATATGAATTCACCCCTCCACTTT
CDR3aa: CASSIRRGTELYMNSPLHF
v_gene: TRBV7-9
j_gene: TRBJ1-6
abundance: .
d_gene: .

CDR3nt: TGCGCCAGCAGCTTGGGGATGCAGGGGTCAGGATCACCCCTCCACTTT
CDR3aa: CASSLGMQGSGSPLHF
v_gene: TRBV5-1
j_gene: TRBJ1-6
abundance: .
d_gene: .

CDR3nt: TGTGCCAGCAGCTTGTGCGCGTGGAACACCATATATTTT
CDR3aa: CASSLCAWNTIYF
v_gene: TRBV5-7
j_gene: TRBJ1-3
abundance: .
d_gene: .

CDR3nt: TGTGCCAGCCGCCCTGGGCAGCCCCAAGAGACCCAGTACTTC
CDR3aa: CASRPGQPQETQYF
v_gene: TRBV6-1
j_gene: TRBJ2-5
abundance: .
d_gene: .

CDR3nt: TGTGCCTGGAGTTTTATCTCTGGAAACACCATATATTTT
CDR3aa: CAWSFISGNTIYF
v_gene: TRBV30
j_gene: TRBJ1-3
abundance: .
d_gene: .

CDR3nt: TGCGCCAGCAGCGAAGACAGGGGGTTTTCCTACGAGCAGTACTTC
CDR3aa: CASSEDRGFSYEQYF
v_gene: TRBV4-1
j_gene: TRBJ2-7
abundance: .
d_gene: TRBD1

CDR3nt: TGTGCCAGCAGCCAAGGGGAGCCTTCCTACAATGAGCAGTTCTTC
CDR3aa: CASSQGEPSYNEQFF
v_gene: TRBV16
j_gene: TRBJ2-1
abundance: .
d_gene: .

CDR3nt: TGTGCCAGCAGCCGTCAATACCGGGGCACTGAAGCTTTCTTT
CDR3aa: CASSRQYRGTEAFF
v_gene: TRBV6-1
j_gene: TRBJ1-1
abundance: .
d_gene: .

CDR3nt: TGTGCCAGCAGCTTGGCGGAGGGGCAGAACACCGGGGAGCTGTTTTTT
CDR3aa: CASSLAEGQNTGELFF
v_gene: TRBV5-6
j_gene: TRBJ2-2
abundance: .
d_gene: .

CDR3nt: TGTGCCAGCAGCTTGGAAGGGACAGCTAATCAGCCCCAGCATTTT
CDR3aa: CASSLEGTANQPQHF
v_gene: TRBV5-5
j_gene: TRBJ1-5
abundance: .
d_gene: TRBD1

CDR3nt: TGTGCCAGCAGCTTAGGGGCTGGGCAAAAGAACTGGGCTTTCTTT
CDR3aa: CASSLGAGQKNWAFF
v_gene: TRBV7-9
j_gene: TRBJ1-1
abundance: .
d_gene: .

CDR3nt: TGTGCCAGCAAGGGACAGCCCTACAATGAGCAGTTCTTC
CDR3aa: CASKGQPYNEQFF
v_gene: TRBV7-8
j_gene: TRBJ2-1
abundance: .
d_gene: TRBD1

CDR3nt: TGTGCCAGCAGTATACAGGAAACAGGGGGCTCCTACGAGCAGTACTTC
CDR3aa: CASSIQETGGSYEQYF
v_gene: TRBV27
j_gene: TRBJ2-7
abundance: few
d_gene: TRBD1

CDR3nt: TGCGCCAGCAGCCCACAGGGGAACGAGGAAAAACTGTTTTTT
CDR3aa: CASSPQGNEEKLFF
v_gene: TRBV5-1
j_gene: TRBJ1-4
abundance: .
d_gene: TRBD1

CDR3nt: TGTGCCAGCAGTGGATCCGGGAATGAGCAGTTCTTC
CDR3aa: CASSGSGNEQFF
v_gene: TRBV2
j_gene: TRBJ2-1
abundance: .
d_gene: .

CDR3nt: TGTGCCTGGGTTGACAGTTCTAGCACAGATACGCAGTATTTT
CDR3aa: CAWVDSSSTDTQYF
v_gene: TRBV30
j_gene: TRBJ2-3
abundance: .
d_gene: .

CDR3nt: TGTGCCAGCAGGGGGAGGAGCAATCAGCCCCAGCATTTT
CDR3aa: CASRGRSNQPQHF
v_gene: TRBV9
j_gene: TRBJ1-5
abundance: many
d_gene: .

CDR3nt: TGTGCCAGCAGCCAAGAAACAGGGGGCAGGAGCTATGGCTACACCTTC
CDR3aa: CASSQETGGRSYGYTF
v_gene: TRBV4-2
j_gene: TRBJ1-2
abundance: few
d_gene: TRBD1

CDR3nt: TGTGCCAGCAGTTTGATCGTGCAGGGCACTGAAGCTTTCTTT
CDR3aa: CASSLIVQGTEAFF
v_gene: TRBV28
j_gene: TRBJ1-1
abundance: .
d_gene: .

CDR3nt: TGTGCCAGCAGCTTGTTAAGACAGCCCTACGAGCAGTACTTC
CDR3aa: CASSLLRQPYEQYF
v_gene: TRBV5-5
j_gene: TRBJ2-7
abundance: .
d_gene: .

CDR3nt: TGTGCCAGCAACCGTGACAGGGAAGGTTCGAATGAGCAGTTCTTC
CDR3aa: CASNRDREGSNEQFF
v_gene: TRBV7-9
j_gene: TRBJ2-1
abundance: .
d_gene: TRBD1

CDR3nt: TGCGCCAGCAGCTCGAATTCGGATCAGGGGCGACAGTACTTC
CDR3aa: CASSSNSDQGRQYF
v_gene: TRBV5-1
j_gene: TRBJ2-7
abundance: many
d_gene: .

CDR3nt: TGTGCCAGTAGTATGCGGTACTCCTACAATGAGCAGTTCTTC
CDR3aa: CASSMRYSYNEQFF
v_gene: TRBV19
j_gene: TRBJ2-1
abundance: .
d_gene: .

CDR3nt: TGTGCCAATGATAGCGGGGGGGCTGGCACAGATACGCAGTATTTT
CDR3aa: CANDSGGAGTDTQYF
v_gene: TRBV6-1
j_gene: TRBJ2-3
abundance: .
d_gene: TRBD2

CDR3nt: TGTGCCAGCAGCTCGGGGGGGAAGGTCCAGGGATCATCCCTCCACTTT
CDR3aa: CASSSGGKVQGSSLHF
v_gene: TRBV5-4
j_gene: TRBJ1-6
abundance: .
d_gene: .

CDR3nt: TGTGCCTGGAGTAAGAACATGGTCTCACCCCTCCACTTT
CDR3aa: CAWSKNMVSPLHF
v_gene: TRBV30
j_gene: TRBJ1-6
abundance: .
d_gene: .

CDR3nt: TGTGCCAGCAATGCGGCAAGCGAGCAGTACTTC
CDR3aa: CASNAASEQYF
v_gene: TRBV2
j_gene: TRBJ2-7
abundance: .
d_gene: .

CDR3nt: TGTGCCAGCAGCTTATCTAGCGGGGTCCCAGATACGCAGTATTTT
CDR3aa: CASSLSSGVPDTQYF
v_gene: TRBV7-2
j_gene: TRBJ2-3
abundance: once
d_gene: TRBD2

CDR3nt: TGCGCCAGCAGCTTGGCGACAGGGGATATGAACACTGAAGCTTTCTTT
CDR3aa: CASSLATGDMNTEAFF
v_gene: TRBV5-1
j_gene: TRBJ1-1
abundance: .
d_gene: TRBD1

CDR3nt: TGTGCCAGCAGCCCCGGGACAGGGGGGAATGAAAAACTGTTTTTT
CDR3aa: CASSPGTGGNEKLFF
v_gene: TRBV5-5
j_gene: TRBJ1-4
abundance: .
d_gene: TRBD1

CDR3nt: TGTGCCAGCAGCTGGGGGGGCCTAGATACGCAGTATTTT
CDR3aa: CASSWGGLDTQYF
v_gene: TRBV5-6
j_gene: TRBJ2-3
abundance: .
d_gene: .

CDR3nt: TGTGCCAGCAGTTATGACGGGAATTCACCCCTCCACTTT
CDR3aa: CASSYDGNSPLHF
v_gene: TRBV6-5
j_gene: TRBJ1-6
abundance: .
d_gene: .